The 27 T cell receptor beta chains below all came from one sample that was sequenced in a study of OX40 agonist ivuxolimab in advanced cancers. The repertoire was sequenced with immunoSEQ multiplex PCR; TCRdb's copy has only in-frame clones and lacks some. The table includes 16,000 or so clones, approximately 77% detected once. Sequencing was performed on CD4+ or CD8+ T cells sorted from blood, taken in a trial of the OX40 agonist ivuxolimab. The receptors were gathered from an adult with an advanced solid tumor such as melanoma, head and neck, liver or kidney cancer.

The gene calls are TRBV6-6 and TRBJ2-1; unclear D gene. CDR1 MNHNY and CDR2 SVGAGI come from the germline V gene (reference sequence). With 2 bases removed from V and 8 bases from J, the gap between germline ends came to 16 bases. This CDR3 has 15 amino acids. In DNA, the CDR3 is TGTGCCAGCAGTTACCCCGACGGAAACGTGGATGAGCAGTTCTTC. It specifies CASSYPDGNVDEQFF.

V usage is TRBV7-9 and J usage is TRBJ2-7; no firm D call. Germline CDR1 and CDR2: SEHNR and FQNEAQ (reference sequence). Trimming took off 1 base at V and 5 bases at J, with 9 bases between the two ends. CDR3 size: 13 residues. CDR3 coding DNA: TGTGCCAGCAGCTTAGGATCCCTAAACGAGCAGTACTTC. Translation gives CASSLGSLNEQYF.

The chain joins TRBV6-5 to TRBJ2-6, with D uncertain. Trimming cost V 2 bases and J 2 bases, with 4 bases left between them. Germline V gene data show CDR1 as MNHEY and CDR2 as SVGAGI. The CDR3 length is 14 residues. CDR3 region: CASSYVPGANVLTF. The DNA for the CDR3 is TGTGCCAGCAGTTACGTTCCTGGGGCCAACGTCCTGACTTTC.

V gene TRBV7-6 combines with J gene TRBJ1-2, with D uncertain. The CDR3 is 15 amino acids. The germline V and J ends were trimmed by 4 bases and 1 base, with 13 bases remaining between them. The V gene's germline CDR1 is SGHVS and CDR2 FNYEAQ. CDR3 DNA: TGTGCCAGCAGCTACTCTGGGAGGCATAACTATGGCTACACCTTC. Its translation is CASSYSGRHNYGYTF.

This clone was seen only once. This chain joins TRBV11-3 and TRBJ2-2, with D perhaps matching TRBD2 (5 bases). The V gene lost 3 bases and the J gene lost 0 bases, with 8 bases spanning the gap. Germline CDR1 reads SGHNT; CDR2 reads YENEEA. This CDR3 is built from 15 residues. Here the CDR3 DNA reads TGTGCCAGCAGCTTTCGGGAATCGAACACCGGGGAGCTGTTTTTT. Translation gives CASSFRESNTGELFF. Looking up the rest from reference TRBV11-3 and TRBJ2-2 gives the full variable domain: EAGVVQSPRYKIIEKKQPVAFWCNPISGHNTLYWYLQNLGQGPELLIRYENEEAVDDSQLPKDRFSAERLKGVDSTLKIQPAELGDSAVYLCASSFRESNTGELFFGEGSRLTVL.

The chain joins TRBV30 to TRBJ2-7; TRBD1 matches 9 bases. Germline V CDR1 and CDR2: GTSNPN, SVGIG (reference sequence). The CDR3 runs 12 residues. Unmatched junction bases numbered 6, after V lost 5 bases and J lost 7 bases. The CDR3 loop is CAWGQGQREQYF. In DNA form, the CDR3 reads TGTGCCTGGGGACAGGGGCAGAGAGAGCAGTACTTC.

This sequence joins TRBV4-3 and TRBJ1-1, with 8 bases matching TRBD1. The V gene end was trimmed by 3 bases and the J gene end by 5 bases; junction bases not matched to a gene: 8. Germline V lookup: CDR1 LGHNA, CDR2 YSLEER. This CDR3 is 15 amino acids long. CDR3 sequence (DNA): TGCGCCAGCAGCCAGTTTGGACAGGGAGGTACTGAAGCTTTCTTT. Residues: CASSQFGQGGTEAFF.

The chain recombines TRBV27 with TRBJ2-7; 7 positions match TRBD1. Germline trimming cut 2 bases from V and 2 bases from J; bases unmatched to any gene: 0. Germline assignment: CDR1 MNHEY and CDR2 SMNVEV (reference sequence). This CDR3 comprises 13 residues. This chain's CDR3 is CASSLTGAYEQYF. The CDR3 bases are TGTGCCAGCAGTTTAACAGGGGCCTACGAGCAGTACTTC.

The sample holds a few counts of this clone. The rearrangement uses TRBV6-5 and TRBJ1-2; 8 bases are shared with TRBD1. Germline V CDR1 and CDR2: MNHEY, SVGAGI. Losses at the gene ends were 6 bases for V and 8 bases for J; bases not matched to a gene: 11. The CDR3 is 14 residues long. The CDR3 loop reads CASSPSGTGGGYTF. The CDR3 DNA is TGTGCCAGCAGCCCTTCCGGGACAGGAGGCGGCTACACCTTC.

The DNA of the CDR3 is TGTGCCAGCAGCCCTGAGGGGCAAGTACTAGATGAGCAGTTCTTC. Protein sequence: CASSPEGQVLDEQFF. This sequence joins TRBV7-6 and TRBJ2-1; tentatively, D is TRBD1 or TRBD2 (5 bases each). The CDR3 is 15 residues long. The ends were cut back, 5 bases at V and 8 bases at J, with 19 bases in the middle. CDR1 and CDR2 (germline): SGHVS, FNYEAQ.

This clone has a handful of counts. The chain employs TRBV7-9 and TRBJ2-7, with a possible D match to TRBD2 (6 bases). Germline V gene data show CDR1 as SEHNR and CDR2 as FQNEAQ (reference sequence). The V and J ends lost 5 bases and 6 bases respectively, with 14 bases between them. This CDR3 region has 13 residues. The CDR3 coding sequence is TGTGCCAGCAGCCCAGGGCGGGGAGGCGAGCAGTACTTC. Translation: CASSPGRGGEQYF.

The J gene is TRBJ1-5, the V gene TRBV6-4; D not resolved. CDR1 is MRHNA, CDR2 SNTAGT, per germline. The CDR3 consists of 17 residues. V lost 0 bases, J lost 4 bases, and 16 bases lay in between. CDR3 residues: CASSDSTPWNANQPQHF. The CDR3 DNA reads TGTGCCAGCAGTGACTCTACCCCGTGGAATGCTAATCAGCCCCAGCATTTT.

V gene TRBV29-1 combines with J gene TRBJ2-2; D perhaps matches TRBD1 (5 bases). The CDR3 covers 14 residues. The V gene's germline CDR1 is SQVTM and CDR2 ANQGSEA. V lost 3 bases and J lost 1, with 9 bases in between. This CDR3 is CSVETALNTGELFF. The CDR3 DNA follows: TGCAGCGTTGAGACAGCCCTGAACACCGGGGAGCTGTTTTTT.

The chain carries TRBV5-6 and TRBJ1-2, with 8 bases lining up with TRBD1. The CDR3 runs 14 residues. Germline V CDR1 and CDR2: SGHDT, YYEEEE. The junction had 5 bases not matched to a gene; V was cut back by 3 bases and J by 4 bases. The CDR3 sequence is CASSWWTGSYGYTF. CDR3 nucleotides: TGTGCCAGCAGCTGGTGGACAGGGAGCTATGGCTACACCTTC.

The chain has TRBV11-1 and TRBJ1-2; perhaps TRBD1 as D (5 bases). The CDR3 has 13 amino acids. CDR1 is SGHAT, CDR2 FQDESV, per germline (reference sequence). V lost 2 bases and J lost 3, with 7 bases in between. CDR3: CASSLRGYYGYTF. The CDR3 DNA is TGTGCCAGCAGCTTACGGGGGTACTATGGCTACACCTTC.

The rearrangement uses TRBV5-4 and TRBJ2-7; 7 bases fit TRBD2. CDR3 length equals 14 residues. Germline CDR1 reads SGHNT; CDR2 reads YYREEE (reference sequence). The trim removed 4 bases at V and 1 base at J, leaving 5 bases unmatched. Written as DNA, the CDR3 is TGTGCCAGCAGCCATGGACTAGGATCCTACGAGCAGTACTTC. This codes for CASSHGLGSYEQYF. Drawing the rest from reference TRBV5-4 and TRBJ2-7, the complete variable domain is ETGVTQSPTHLIKTRGQQVTLRCSSQSGHNTVSWYQQALGQGPQFIFQYYREEENGRGNFPPRFSGLQFPNYSSELNVNALELDDSALYLCASSHGLGSYEQYFGPGTRLTVT.

This chain connects TRBV4-2 to TRBJ2-1; 10 nucleotides line up with TRBD2. The V and J ends lost 4 bases and 6 bases, in that order; junction bases with no gene match: 6. From germline, CDR1 is LGHNA and CDR2 YNFKEQ. CDR3 length: 15 amino acids. CDR3 nucleotides: TGTGCCAGCAGCCGTCTAGCGGGGGCCTCCAATGAGCAGTTCTTC. Amino acid sequence: CASSRLAGASNEQFF.

Judged by abundance, this clone is medium-sized. The chain couples TRBV23-1 to TRBJ1-1; 8 bases are a match to TRBD1. TRBV23-1 is annotated as an ORF whose role is uncertain. The CDR3 has 16 residues. V lost 0 bases and J lost 0; bases outside the gene matches: 3. CDR3 in DNA: TGCGCCAGCAGTCAATCGGGGGGACAGGTGAACACTGAAGCTTTCTTT. It translates to CASSQSGGQVNTEAFF.

This clone occurred a few times. One end of the junction fails to match germline, which may point to a read error. CDR3 protein: CASSSGGYGYTF. Written as DNA, the CDR3 is TGTGCCAGCAGCTCTGGGGGCTATGGCTACACCTTC. The chain combines TRBV5-1 with TRBJ1-2; the D gene is possibly TRBD1 (5 bases). The germline V gene encodes CDR1 SGHRS and CDR2 YFSETQ. The CDR3 consists of 12 residues.

The rearrangement uses TRBV7-9 and TRBJ1-1; no clear D. The V gene lost 3 bases and the J gene lost 4 bases, with 9 bases spanning the gap. There are 13 residues in the CDR3. Looked up from germline, CDR1 is SEHNR and CDR2 is FQNEAQ (reference sequence). The CDR3 bases are TGTGCCAGCAGCTTGATTGGGCCCACTGAAGCTTTCTTT. It yields the protein CASSLIGPTEAFF.

This rearrangement joins TRBV4-3 to TRBJ2-2; D gene unclear. The CDR3 runs to 14 residues. V dropped 0 bases and J dropped 3 bases, with 5 bases sitting between them. The V gene's germline CDR1 is LGHNA and CDR2 YSLEER. DNA for the CDR3: TGCGCCAGCAGCCAAGACCCGGACACCGGGGAGCTGTTTTTT. Translated: CASSQDPDTGELFF.

The chain has TRBV4-2 and TRBJ1-2; D unresolved. Trimming took off 0 bases at V and 6 bases at J, with 8 bases between the two ends. The CDR3 runs to 13 residues. Germline V gene sequence: CDR1 LGHNA, CDR2 YNFKEQ. The CDR3 DNA sequence: TGTGCCAGCAGCCAAGATGGGCCAGATGGCTACACCTTC. Its translation: CASSQDGPDGYTF.

This clone is medium-sized by share. The chain employs TRBV5-1 and TRBJ1-1; 12 bases match TRBD1. The germline V gene encodes CDR1 SGHRS and CDR2 YFSETQ. J was trimmed by 5 bases and V by 4 bases; bases with no gene match: 6. This CDR3 comprises 15 residues. CDR3 loop: CASSGDRGRGTEAFF. CDR3 DNA sequence: TGCGCCAGCAGCGGGGACAGGGGGCGAGGAACTGAAGCTTTCTTT.

There are a few counts of this clone. The chain couples TRBV5-5 to TRBJ2-1; TRBD2 matches at 7 bases. With 4 bases clipped from V and 3 bases from J, the junction kept 4 bases outside the gene matches. There are 14 residues in the CDR3. Germline-derived CDR1 and CDR2 are SGHKS and YYEKEE (reference sequence). This CDR3 is CASSLSGDYNEQFF. As DNA, the CDR3 is TGTGCCAGCAGCCTCAGCGGGGACTACAATGAGCAGTTCTTC.

This clone appeared once. The gene calls are TRBV6-6 and TRBJ1-2, with D perhaps TRBD1 (6 bases). Looked up from germline, CDR1 is MNHNY and CDR2 is SVGAGI (reference sequence). The CDR3 covers 12 residues. V lost 8 bases to trimming and J lost 7 bases, with 14 bases between them. The CDR3 is CASWGHQTGYTF. In DNA, the CDR3 is TGTGCCAGCTGGGGGCACCAGACTGGCTACACCTTC.

The chain combines TRBV5-4 with TRBJ1-2; TRBD1 matches 10 bases. V dropped 4 bases and J dropped 0; count of bases not matched to a gene: 6. The CDR3 runs 16 residues. Germline V CDR1 and CDR2: SGHNT, YYREEE (reference sequence). CDR3 region: CASSLGQGRTNYGYTF. CDR3 bases: TGTGCCAGCAGCCTGGGACAGGGGAGGACTAACTATGGCTACACCTTC.

The chain couples TRBV19 to TRBJ2-1; D is undetermined. V was trimmed by 0 bases and J by 3 bases, leaving 9 bases between them. Germline V lookup: CDR1 LNHDA, CDR2 SQIVND (reference sequence). The CDR3 extends over 15 amino acids. CDR3 sequence reads: CASSIDPRSYNEQFF. The CDR3 DNA follows: TGTGCCAGTAGTATAGATCCGCGCAGCTACAATGAGCAGTTCTTC.